This T cell receptor (beta chain) was sequenced during a study of identical twins. One entry per CDR3 protein results from TCRdb running MiXCR on the 5' RACE reads. This sample has about 520,000 distinct CDR3 sequences, with under 25% found just once. Trimming left V 0 bases short and J 11 bases short, with 11 bases between. CDR3 length: 13 residues. Germline-derived CDR1 and CDR2 are LGHDT and YNNKEL (reference sequence). This clonotype was counted a few times. The sample was also reused in another study, on T cells expressing NK-cell markers. From that report: The sequencing cohort of eight donors included seven HCMV-seropositive individuals and one seronegative individual.

The V call is TRBV3-1, the J call TRBJ2-1, with D perhaps TRBD1 (5 bases). The sequencing sample was made of CD4+ T cells sorted from blood. This clonotype originated in a woman younger than 35 in good health. Here the CDR3 DNA reads TGTGCCAGCAGCCAAGAAAGGCAGGGTCAGCAGTTCTTC. This sequence encodes CASSQERQGQQFF.